The rows below give T cell receptor beta chains drawn from one sample of a study of control samples from healthy donors and cancer patients. TCRdb's table, derived via immunoSEQ multiplex PCR, lists solely in-frame clones and lacks some. This sample has approximately 100,000 clones, with roughly four fifths found just once. The sequenced material came from blood. These receptors were taken from a man between 60 and 75 years old in good health. CDR3s include the opening cysteine and the closing phenylalanine or tryptophan. D genes are given only for firm matches. Clone size is given for some rows only: seen once, a few or many times, or a class if the clone is expanded.

TRBJ1-1,TRBV15,15,NA,TRBD1,TGTGCCACCAGCAGAGGTGCAGGGGGAGGAACTGAAGCTTTCTTT,CATSRGAGGGTEAFF
TRBJ1-2,TRBV5-1,16,NA,NA,TGCGCCAGCAGCTTGGATGCAGACCCCCCCACGGATGGCTACACCTTC,CASSLDADPPTDGYTF
TRBJ1-2,TRBV2,14,NA,TRBD1,TGTGCCAGCAGTGAAGTACAGGGGGCGCGGGGCTACACCTTC,CASSEVQGARGYTF
TRBJ1-1,TRBV5-6,13,once,NA,TGTGCCAGCAGCTGGGGAAGTTGGCAGGAAGCTTTCTTT,CASSWGSWQEAFF
TRBJ2-3,TRBV5-1,16,NA,TRBD2,TGCGCCAGCAGCTTGGGCAGCGGGAGAGGAATAGATACGCAGTATTTT,CASSLGSGRGIDTQYF
TRBJ2-7,TRBV19,11,NA,NA,TGTGCCAGTAGTACAGCAAACGAGCAGTACTTC,CASSTANEQYF
TRBJ1-1,TRBV2,15,NA,NA,TGTGCCAGCAGTTCACGGCGGACAGACAACACTGAAGCTTTCTTT,CASSSRRTDNTEAFF
TRBJ2-1,TRBV9,15,NA,NA,TGTGCCAGCAGCCTAATCGGGGTCTCCTACAATGAGCAGTTCTTC,CASSLIGVSYNEQFF
TRBJ1-2,TRBV30,13,NA,NA,TGTGCCTGGAGGAGCGGGGAGAACTATGGCTACACCTTC,CAWRSGENYGYTF
TRBJ2-4,TRBV30,16,NA,NA,TGTGCCTGGAGTGTAAGGCAGACCGTAGCCAAAAACATTCAGTACTTC,CAWSVRQTVAKNIQYF
TRBJ1-4,TRBV21-1,17,NA,NA,TGTGCCAGCAGCCTCTGGGGGTGGGGACGGACTAATGAAAAACTGTTTTTT,CASSLWGWGRTNEKLFF
TRBJ1-3,TRBV9,15,NA,TRBD1,TGTGCCAGCAGCGTAGGGGGACAGGGGGGAAACACCATATATTTT,CASSVGGQGGNTIYF
TRBJ2-5,TRBV5-1,12,NA,NA,TGCGCCAGCAGCCTCAGGGTGAAGACCCAGTACTTC,CASSLRVKTQYF
TRBJ2-3,TRBV28,15,NA,TRBD2,TGTGCCAGCAGGCCGAGTAGCGGGAGAGCAGATACGCAGTATTTT,CASRPSSGRADTQYF
TRBJ2-3,TRBV2,16,NA,TRBD2,TGTGCCAGCAGAGCCGGACTAGTCCCAAACACAGATACGCAGTATTTT,CASRAGLVPNTDTQYF
TRBJ2-1,TRBV11-2,16,NA,TRBD2,TGTGCCAGCAGCGACTACGGGACTAGCGACCACAATGAGCAGTTCTTC,CASSDYGTSDHNEQFF
TRBJ1-2,TRBV7-8,15,NA,TRBD1,TGTGCCAGCAGCTTAGTAGGGACAGGGGGCGGTGGCTACACCTTC,CASSLVGTGGGGYTF
TRBJ2-7,TRBV11-2,14,once,NA,TGTGCCAGCAGCTTAGATCCAGGACCCTACGAGCAGTACTTC,CASSLDPGPYEQYF
TRBJ1-2,TRBV28,14,NA,TRBD1,TGTGCCAGCAGTCCCCCGGGACAGCCGCGTGGCTACACCTTC,CASSPPGQPRGYTF
TRBJ2-2,TRBV2,14,NA,NA,TGTGCCAGCAGTGAATCATGGGGGACCGGGGAGCTGTTTTTT,CASSESWGTGELFF
TRBJ2-4,TRBV10-1,16,NA,NA,TGCGCCAGCGTATCCCGGCAGGGACTAGCCAAAAACATTCAGTACTTC,CASVSRQGLAKNIQYF
TRBJ1-2,TRBV6-5,12,NA,TRBD1,TGTGCCAGCAGCCGCGACAGGGATGGCTACACCTTC,CASSRDRDGYTF
TRBJ1-4,TRBV9,14,NA,NA,TGTGCCAGCAGCGTAGGGACAGCGAATGAAAAACTGTTTTTT,CASSVGTANEKLFF
TRBJ2-3,TRBV24-1,13,NA,NA,TGTGCCACCAGTGGTCAGGTCACAGATACGCAGTATTTT,CATSGQVTDTQYF
TRBJ2-5,TRBV24-1,18,once,NA,TGTGCCACCAGTACCTTAGGAACAGGATACTTGGATCAAGAGACCCAGTACTTC,CATSTLGTGYLDQETQYF
TRBJ1-4,TRBV21-1,12,NA,NA,TGTGCCAGCATCCAAAAGTATGAAAAACTGTTTTTT,CASIQKYEKLFF
TRBJ2-1,TRBV20-1,15,NA,TRBD2,TGCAGTGCTAGTTTACTCGAGCGGGACTACAATGAGCAGTTCTTC,CSASLLERDYNEQFF
TRBJ1-6,TRBV9,13,NA,NA,TGTGCCAGCAATACGGCGAATAATTCACCCCTCCACTTT,CASNTANNSPLHF
TRBJ1-1,TRBV7-2,13,few,TRBD1,TGTGCCAGCAGCGCCCACAGGGGAACTGAAGCTTTCTTT,CASSAHRGTEAFF
TRBJ1-2,TRBV19,16,NA,NA,TGTGCCAGTAGTACTTCCCGGGGTCTCCCCTCCTATGGCTACACCTTC,CASSTSRGLPSYGYTF
TRBJ1-6,TRBV4-1,15,few,TRBD1,TGCGCCAGCAGCCAAGAAGTCACAGGGGATTCACCCCTCCACTTT,CASSQEVTGDSPLHF
TRBJ2-1,TRBV2,15,NA,NA,TGTGCCTCCTTTGGAGGGGCTAGCTCCTACAATGAGCAGTTCTTC,CASFGGASSYNEQFF
TRBJ1-3,TRBV9,17,NA,NA,TGTGCCAGCAGCGCCTCGCTCAGGTTCCCCTCTGGAAACACCATATATTTT,CASSASLRFPSGNTIYF
TRBJ1-1,TRBV5-1,14,NA,TRBD1,TGCGCCAGCAGCCCGGGGACAGGGAACACTGAAGCTTTCTTT,CASSPGTGNTEAFF
TRBJ1-1,TRBV28,19,NA,NA,TGTGCCAGCAGTTTATGGGACCTCGGGGGCGGGCGAATGAACACTGAAGCTTTCTTT,CASSLWDLGGGRMNTEAFF
TRBJ2-6,TRBV19,15,NA,NA,TGTGCCAGTAAGACAGACCACTCTGGGGCCAACGTCCTGACTTTC,CASKTDHSGANVLTF
TRBJ2-1,TRBV29-1,15,NA,NA,TGCAGCGTTATGGGGGCCGCTGGTGTAATCAATGAGCAGTTCTTC,CSVMGAAGVINEQFF